This TCR beta chain originates from a study of T-cell memory formation after mild COVID-19. This clonotype has just a few counts. MiXCR, run by TCRdb on the 5' RACE reads, gives a single entry per CDR3 protein. This repertoire shows under 300,000 distinct CDR3 sequences, roughly 18% found once; its top ten account for 23%. The CDR3 is 16 amino acids. Germline CDR1 and CDR2: LGHNA and YSLEER. The V end was cut by 2 bases, the J end by 0 bases, with 13 bases between. The origin of this receptor is a man in his late teens or twenties who had mild COVID-19 (a few samples of this study predate the infection). Cell type and time point are not known. The gene calls are TRBV4-3 and TRBJ2-5, with D possibly matching TRBD2 (7 bases). Sequenced sample: PBMCs or a T cell subset sorted from them (not recorded which). CDR3 sequence: CASSQRGGADQETQYF. The CDR3 DNA reads TGCGCCAGCAGCCAAAGGGGGGGGGCAGACCAAGAGACCCAGTACTTC.